This T cell receptor beta chain was observed in a study of blood T cell repertoires in COVID-19. The CDR3 extends over 15 amino acids. Germline V gene lookup returns CDR1 SEHNR and CDR2 FQNEAQ (reference sequence). Trimming took off 6 bases at V and 3 bases at J, with 17 bases between the two ends. Original processing notes: Researchers report that nucleated cell counts were estimated from reference gene primer amplification. Measured with immunoSEQ multiplex PCR; TCRdb has only the in-frame clones, and not every one. V, J and clone size are those of that table, while D and trimming were read from the DNA. The table lists some 350,000 clones, about 89% of them singletons.

The sequence came from a woman aged 45-65 years with COVID-19, enrolled during active disease. The chain combines TRBV7-9 with TRBJ1-2; D is unclear. Sequencing was performed on peripheral blood. DNA of the CDR3: TGTGCCAGCAGTCCTAAGGGCTCCGGGGACTATGGCTACACCTTC. Amino acid sequence: CASSPKGSGDYGYTF.